What follows are 5 T cell receptor beta chains derived from one specimen sequenced in a study of Ad26.COV2.S vaccination and SARS-CoV-2 variants. Sequenced by immunoSEQ multiplex PCR; TCRdb stores in-frame clones only, minus some. Of some 480,000 clones detected, around 85% appear once; the ten largest clones hold roughly 13%. Sample treatment: roughly 20 received Ad26.COV2.S at low or high dose, single or two shots; about 5 received placebo; per-sample allocation not given. Samples were taken on day 63 after the first vaccine or placebo injection. The specimen comprised peripheral blood, sampled in a trial of Ad26.COV2.S vaccine versus placebo. The receptors here all came from a person between 18 and 65 years old who received the Ad26.COV2.S COVID-19 vaccine or a placebo.

This clone was seen just once. The rearrangement links TRBV19 to TRBJ1-5; perhaps TRBD1 as D (5 bases). CDR1 is LNHDA and CDR2 is SQIVND in the germline V gene (reference sequence). V dropped 3 bases and J dropped 7 bases, with 16 bases sitting between them. The length of the CDR3 is 15 residues. The DNA for the CDR3 is TGTGCCAGTAGTATTTCCGCCAGGGTAAACCAGCCCCAGCATTTT. Its translation: CASSISARVNQPQHF.

As concerns this clone: Other DNA sequences within the sample encode an identical CDR3. This chain uses TRBV30 with TRBJ2-1; D unclear. V was cut by 2 bases and J by 4 bases, with 3 bases left in between. The CDR3 covers 11 residues. CDR1 is GTSNPN and CDR2 is SVGIG in the germline V gene (reference sequence). CDR3 loop: CAWSYYNEQFF. The CDR3 region has the DNA TGTGCCTGGAGTTATTACAATGAGCAGTTCTTC. Drawing the rest from reference TRBV30 and TRBJ2-1, the complete variable domain is SQTIHQWPATLVQPVGSPLSLECTVEGTSNPNLYWYRQAAGRGLQLLFYSVGIGQISSEVPQNLSASRPQDRQFILSSKKLLLSDSGFYLCAWSYYNEQFFGPGTRLTVL.

The gene calls are TRBV28 and TRBJ1-2, with TRBD1 identical over 7 bases. The V gene's germline CDR1 is MDHEN and CDR2 SYDVKM. The CDR3 sequence is 15 residues long. The V gene end was trimmed by 0 bases and the J gene end by 4 bases; junction bases not matched to a gene: 5. CDR3 in DNA: TGTGCCAGCAGTTTATGGGGACAGCTCTTCTATGGCTACACCTTC. Its translation: CASSLWGQLFYGYTF.

This chain connects TRBV5-1 to TRBJ2-2; TRBD1 might be the D (5 bases). Trimming took off 1 base at V and 5 bases at J, with 12 bases between the two ends. The CDR3 spans 15 residues. CDR1 is SGHRS, CDR2 YFSETQ, per germline. Here the CDR3 DNA reads TGCGCCAGCAGCTTGCCCAGGGTGATGACCGGGGAGCTGTTTTTT. Encoded protein: CASSLPRVMTGELFF.

The chain has TRBV5-8 and TRBJ1-6; D not certain. CDR3 size: 12 residues. V was shortened by 4 bases and J by 14 bases, with 13 bases between the two germline ends. Per the germline V gene, CDR1 is SGHTS and CDR2 is YDEGEE. The CDR3: CASSGNRGSLHF. As DNA, the CDR3 is TGTGCCAGCAGCGGGAACCGGGGATCCCTCCACTTT.